This T cell receptor (beta chain) was found in a study of cytomegalovirus exposure and HLA in healthy donors. PCR used 60 Vbeta primers and 13 Jbeta primers. Data came from immunoSEQ multiplex PCR; TCRdb stores just in-frame clones and leaves some out. The table lists around 100,000 clones, 60% to 80% of them singletons. Study observations and caveats: At a 0.05 false discovery rate, a later analysis found some 18,000 TCR beta sequences to be associated with HLA alleles. Cytomegalovirus status, reportedly, was diagnosed with high specificity and sensitivity by the classifier.

This CDR3 contains 15 residues. Per the germline V gene, CDR1 is MGHRA and CDR2 is YSYEKL. J was trimmed by 6 bases and V by 0 bases; bases with no gene match: 8. With respect to this clone: Its antigen is not known.

As for the donors, each was a healthy bone marrow donor. Input material: PBMCs. The chain uses TRBV4-1 and TRBJ2-7; 7 bases are shared with TRBD1. The sequence derives from a man aged 60-69 years in good health and CMV-seropositive. CDR3 region: CASSQEGQPLSEQYF. CDR3 nucleotide sequence: TGCGCCAGCAGCCAAGAGGGACAGCCTCTAAGCGAGCAGTACTTC.